The present T cell receptor (beta chain) was sequenced within a study of blood T cells in healthy people across ages. Study overall: Every two T cells gave about one barcoded beta molecule via template switching. The study, taken as a whole, reports: Per million T cells, TCR beta diversity dropped about linearly as age rose.

This clonotype was recorded a few times. Its matching antigen is unknown. Next came a second PCR, run for 7 to 11 cycles, which used a sample-barcoded 5' primer along with a J-beta primer mix. TCRdb analysed the 5' RACE reads with MiXCR anew, one entry per CDR3 protein. The table includes about 1 million distinct CDR3 sequences, 40% to 50% detected once. The CDR3 contains 18 residues. The sequenced material came from blood. This chain connects TRBV21-1 to TRBJ2-7; TRBD1, the D gene given by the table, was not confirmed from the DNA. TRBV21-1 is listed as a pseudogene. This sequence originates from a woman aged 60 to 75 in good health. CDR3 residues: CASSKALGKGLETYEQYF. The CDR3 DNA sequence: TGTGCCAGCAGCAAAGCGCTGGGGAAGGGCTTAGAGACCTACGAGCAGTACTTC.